A selection of T cell receptor beta chains follows, all from one sample in a study of blood T cell repertoires in COVID-19. The data were produced by immunoSEQ multiplex PCR, yet TCRdb's version contains in-frame clones alone and is incomplete. This sample carries some 160,000 clones, around 86% of them seen once, and the ten largest clones take just over 2.5%. Sequencing was performed on peripheral blood. The source is a woman older than 75 with COVID-19, enrolled during active disease. Each CDR3 is given with its conserved first and last residue. A D gene is named only where the DNA matches it firmly. Clone size is not always given. Where it is, it says once, few, many or a class for expanded clones.

j_call: TRBJ1-5; v_call: TRBV5-6; clone_size: -; d_call: -; cdr3_aa: CASSYSVNNQPQHF; cdr3_nt: TGTGCCAGCAGCTATTCAGTGAACAATCAGCCCCAGCATTTT
j_call: TRBJ2-3; v_call: TRBV6-5; clone_size: few; d_call: TRBD2; cdr3_aa: CASSYLAGADTQYF; cdr3_nt: TGTGCCAGCAGTTACCTAGCGGGGGCAGATACGCAGTATTTT
j_call: TRBJ2-5; v_call: TRBV5-6; clone_size: -; d_call: -; cdr3_aa: CASSFRAGMYQETQYF; cdr3_nt: TGTGCCAGCAGCTTTAGGGCAGGGATGTACCAAGAGACCCAGTACTTC
j_call: TRBJ1-2; v_call: TRBV4-2; clone_size: -; d_call: -; cdr3_aa: CASSQVAVLDGYTF; cdr3_nt: TGTGCCAGCAGCCAAGTAGCTGTCCTGGATGGCTACACCTTC
j_call: TRBJ2-7; v_call: TRBV5-1; clone_size: -; d_call: -; cdr3_aa: CASSLEGPRAHEQYF; cdr3_nt: TGCGCCAGCAGCTTGGAGGGGCCCCGGGCCCACGAGCAGTACTTC
j_call: TRBJ2-2; v_call: TRBV5-6; clone_size: -; d_call: TRBD2; cdr3_aa: CASRLAGGRELFF; cdr3_nt: TGTGCCAGCAGGCTAGCGGGAGGCAGGGAGCTGTTTTTT
j_call: TRBJ1-1; v_call: TRBV27; clone_size: -; d_call: -; cdr3_aa: CASSLKHLNTEAFF; cdr3_nt: TGTGCCAGTAGTTTAAAACATCTGAACACTGAAGCTTTCTTT
j_call: TRBJ1-4; v_call: TRBV2; clone_size: once; d_call: -; cdr3_aa: CASSLGPGGEKLFF; cdr3_nt: TGTGCCAGCAGTCTCGGACCCGGAGGTGAAAAACTGTTTTTT
j_call: TRBJ1-2; v_call: TRBV28; clone_size: -; d_call: -; cdr3_aa: CASSLGAAGADGYTF; cdr3_nt: TGTGCCAGCAGTTTAGGGGCGGCGGGGGCGGATGGCTACACCTTC
j_call: TRBJ2-7; v_call: TRBV19; clone_size: -; d_call: TRBD2; cdr3_aa: CASSRPTSGIPYEQYF; cdr3_nt: TGTGCCAGTAGCCGACCCACTAGCGGGATCCCCTACGAGCAGTACTTC
j_call: TRBJ2-2; v_call: TRBV5-8; clone_size: -; d_call: -; cdr3_aa: CASSLARAGTNTGELFF; cdr3_nt: TGTGCCAGCAGCTTGGCCCGAGCGGGTACGAACACCGGGGAGCTGTTTTTT
j_call: TRBJ2-5; v_call: TRBV9; clone_size: -; d_call: -; cdr3_aa: CASSGTRAGETQYF; cdr3_nt: TGTGCCAGCAGCGGCACCAGGGCGGGGGAGACCCAGTACTTC
j_call: TRBJ2-5; v_call: TRBV5-8; clone_size: -; d_call: TRBD2; cdr3_aa: CASSGGLVLGETQYF; cdr3_nt: TGTGCCAGCAGCGGGGGACTAGTCTTGGGAGAGACCCAGTACTTC
j_call: TRBJ1-4; v_call: TRBV5-6; clone_size: -; d_call: -; cdr3_aa: CASSLRNRDNEKLFF; cdr3_nt: TGTGCCAGCAGCTTGCGCAACAGAGATAATGAAAAACTGTTTTTT
j_call: TRBJ2-4; v_call: TRBV7-8; clone_size: -; d_call: TRBD1; cdr3_aa: CASSPTGQSIAKNIQYF; cdr3_nt: TGTGCCAGCAGCCCGACGGGACAGAGTATAGCCAAAAACATTCAGTACTTC
j_call: TRBJ2-5; v_call: TRBV18; clone_size: -; d_call: -; cdr3_aa: CASSFSDETQYF; cdr3_nt: TGTGCCAGCTCGTTCAGCGACGAGACCCAGTACTTC
j_call: TRBJ2-1; v_call: TRBV9; clone_size: few; d_call: TRBD2; cdr3_aa: CASSAGLAGGPGNEQFF; cdr3_nt: TGTGCCAGCAGCGCGGGACTAGCGGGAGGGCCCGGCAATGAGCAGTTCTTC
j_call: TRBJ2-7; v_call: TRBV7-8; clone_size: -; d_call: -; cdr3_aa: CASSLGRDYEQYF; cdr3_nt: TGTGCCAGCAGCTTGGGCAGGGACTACGAGCAGTACTTC
j_call: TRBJ2-7; v_call: TRBV7-8; clone_size: -; d_call: -; cdr3_aa: CASSLGETAYEQYF; cdr3_nt: TGTGCCAGCAGCTTAGGTGAGACAGCCTACGAGCAGTACTTC
j_call: TRBJ2-2; v_call: TRBV19; clone_size: many; d_call: TRBD1; cdr3_aa: CASTPQGVAGELFF; cdr3_nt: TGTGCCAGTACCCCACAGGGGGTCGCGGGGGAGCTGTTTTTT
j_call: TRBJ2-1; v_call: TRBV4-2; clone_size: few; d_call: TRBD2; cdr3_aa: CASSQEGRVGAGALNEQFF; cdr3_nt: TGTGCCAGCAGCCAAGAGGGCCGGGTAGGAGCGGGAGCCCTCAATGAGCAGTTCTTC
j_call: TRBJ1-2; v_call: TRBV6-1; clone_size: -; d_call: TRBD1; cdr3_aa: CASSEGTGGLGYTF; cdr3_nt: TGTGCCAGCAGTGAGGGTACAGGGGGCCTCGGCTACACCTTC
j_call: TRBJ1-3; v_call: TRBV3-1/TRBV3-2; clone_size: -; d_call: -; cdr3_aa: CASSLGQSGLRNTIYF; cdr3_nt: TGTGCCAGCAGCCTCGGACAGTCAGGCCTGAGAAACACCATATATTTT
j_call: TRBJ2-3; v_call: TRBV19; clone_size: -; d_call: TRBD2; cdr3_aa: CAASWTSGSTDTQYF; cdr3_nt: TGTGCGGCTAGTTGGACTAGCGGGAGTACAGATACGCAGTATTTT
j_call: TRBJ2-7; v_call: TRBV27; clone_size: -; d_call: TRBD2; cdr3_aa: CASKLTSVSYEQYF; cdr3_nt: TGTGCCAGCAAACTGACTAGCGTCTCCTACGAGCAGTACTTC
j_call: TRBJ1-1; v_call: TRBV28; clone_size: -; d_call: -; cdr3_aa: CASSFRLRAFF; cdr3_nt: TGTGCCAGCAGTTTCCGCCTGAGGGCTTTCTTT
j_call: TRBJ2-5; v_call: TRBV5-5; clone_size: -; d_call: -; cdr3_aa: CASSFGSREEETQYF; cdr3_nt: TGTGCCAGCAGCTTCGGGAGCCGGGAAGAAGAGACCCAGTACTTC
j_call: TRBJ2-1; v_call: TRBV7-2; clone_size: -; d_call: TRBD1; cdr3_aa: CASSLTTPGQGYNEQFF; cdr3_nt: TGTGCCAGCAGCTTGACAACGCCGGGACAGGGCTACAATGAGCAGTTCTTC
j_call: TRBJ2-3; v_call: TRBV9; clone_size: -; d_call: TRBD2; cdr3_aa: CASSVAAGGSTDTQYF; cdr3_nt: TGTGCCAGCAGCGTAGCAGCGGGAGGGAGCACAGATACGCAGTATTTT
j_call: TRBJ1-1; v_call: TRBV28; clone_size: -; d_call: TRBD1; cdr3_aa: CASKTGANTEAFF; cdr3_nt: TGTGCCAGCAAGACAGGGGCGAACACTGAAGCTTTCTTT
j_call: TRBJ2-2; v_call: TRBV4-3; clone_size: -; d_call: TRBD1; cdr3_aa: CASSQDSTLSGQGTTGELFF; cdr3_nt: TGCGCCAGCAGCCAAGATTCAACATTGTCGGGACAGGGCACCACCGGGGAGCTGTTTTTT
j_call: TRBJ2-1; v_call: TRBV6-5; clone_size: few; d_call: -; cdr3_aa: CASSRDNEQFF; cdr3_nt: TGTGCCAGCAGCCGCGACAATGAGCAGTTCTTC
j_call: TRBJ1-2; v_call: TRBV4-2; clone_size: few; d_call: -; cdr3_aa: CASSQEVLLGANYGYTF; cdr3_nt: TGTGCCAGCAGCCAAGAGGTCCTCCTCGGAGCTAACTATGGCTACACCTTC
j_call: TRBJ2-2; v_call: TRBV6-2/TRBV6-3; clone_size: -; d_call: TRBD2; cdr3_aa: CASSYRASGTGELFF; cdr3_nt: TGTGCCAGCAGTTACAGGGCTAGCGGCACCGGGGAGCTGTTTTTT
j_call: TRBJ1-1; v_call: TRBV10-3; clone_size: once; d_call: TRBD1; cdr3_aa: CAISAGTGGSNTEAFF; cdr3_nt: TGTGCCATCAGTGCAGGGACAGGGGGCTCCAACACTGAAGCTTTCTTT
j_call: TRBJ2-3; v_call: TRBV6-6; clone_size: -; d_call: TRBD1; cdr3_aa: CASSARTGASTDTQYF; cdr3_nt: TGTGCCAGCAGTGCGCGGACAGGGGCTAGCACAGATACGCAGTATTTT
j_call: TRBJ2-4; v_call: TRBV4-1; clone_size: -; d_call: TRBD1; cdr3_aa: CASSQDQGTGGSDIQYF; cdr3_nt: TGCGCCAGCAGCCAAGATCAGGGGACAGGGGGCTCTGACATTCAGTACTTC
j_call: TRBJ1-1; v_call: TRBV12-3/TRBV12-4; clone_size: -; d_call: -; cdr3_aa: CASSQGAEAFF; cdr3_nt: TGTGCCAGCAGCCAGGGCGCTGAAGCTTTCTTT
j_call: TRBJ1-1; v_call: TRBV18; clone_size: -; d_call: TRBD1; cdr3_aa: CASSWDRNTEAFF; cdr3_nt: TGTGCCAGCTCGTGGGACAGAAACACTGAAGCTTTCTTT
j_call: TRBJ1-2; v_call: TRBV7-3; clone_size: -; d_call: TRBD1; cdr3_aa: CASSLTPGGAGGGYTF; cdr3_nt: TGTGCCAGCAGCTTAACCCCCGGGGGGGCAGGGGGAGGCTACACCTTC
j_call: TRBJ1-1; v_call: TRBV16; clone_size: -; d_call: TRBD1; cdr3_aa: CASSRDAGTGGLEAFF; cdr3_nt: TGTGCCAGCAGCCGCGACGCCGGGACAGGAGGACTCGAAGCTTTCTTT
j_call: TRBJ1-2; v_call: TRBV5-8; clone_size: -; d_call: -; cdr3_aa: CASSFLSLYGYTF; cdr3_nt: TGTGCCAGCAGCTTTCTCTCACTCTATGGCTACACCTTC
j_call: TRBJ2-7; v_call: TRBV2; clone_size: -; d_call: -; cdr3_aa: CASSDRGYYEQYF; cdr3_nt: TGTGCCAGCAGTGATCGGGGGTATTACGAGCAGTACTTC
j_call: TRBJ2-1; v_call: TRBV7-6; clone_size: -; d_call: TRBD2; cdr3_aa: CASSLVGLAEVDNEQFF; cdr3_nt: TGTGCCAGCAGCTTAGTCGGTCTAGCGGAGGTGGACAATGAGCAGTTCTTC
j_call: TRBJ2-1; v_call: TRBV11-1; clone_size: -; d_call: TRBD2; cdr3_aa: CASSLASGLYNEQFF; cdr3_nt: TGTGCCAGCAGCTTAGCTAGCGGGTTATACAATGAGCAGTTCTTC
j_call: TRBJ2-3; v_call: TRBV4-1; clone_size: once; d_call: TRBD2; cdr3_aa: CASSQLILAGGKDTQYF; cdr3_nt: TGCGCCAGCAGCCAACTGATACTAGCGGGAGGGAAGGATACGCAGTATTTT
j_call: TRBJ2-6; v_call: TRBV14; clone_size: -; d_call: TRBD1; cdr3_aa: CASSLRTGLGSGANVLTF; cdr3_nt: TGTGCCAGCAGCCTCAGGACAGGATTGGGCTCTGGGGCCAACGTCCTGACTTTC
j_call: TRBJ1-1; v_call: TRBV24-1; clone_size: -; d_call: TRBD1; cdr3_aa: CATSDETGEAFF; cdr3_nt: TGTGCCACCAGTGATGAGACAGGGGAAGCTTTCTTT
j_call: TRBJ2-1; v_call: TRBV4-3; clone_size: few; d_call: -; cdr3_aa: CASSRLQSYNEQFF; cdr3_nt: TGCGCCAGCAGCCGACTACAGTCATACAATGAGCAGTTCTTC
j_call: TRBJ1-3; v_call: TRBV6-5; clone_size: -; d_call: -; cdr3_aa: CASSSTPPGSGNTIYF; cdr3_nt: TGTGCCAGCAGTTCGACCCCCCCGGGCTCTGGAAACACCATATATTTT
j_call: TRBJ2-3; v_call: TRBV9; clone_size: -; d_call: -; cdr3_aa: CASSPSGTDTQYF; cdr3_nt: TGTGCCAGCAGCCCCTCGGGAACAGATACGCAGTATTTT
j_call: TRBJ1-3; v_call: TRBV6-1; clone_size: -; d_call: -; cdr3_aa: CASSAYPQGLGNTIYF; cdr3_nt: TGTGCCAGCAGTGCCTATCCTCAGGGTCTTGGAAACACCATATATTTT